This T cell receptor beta chain was captured by sequencing in a study of blood T cell repertoires in COVID-19. The repertoire was sequenced with immunoSEQ multiplex PCR; TCRdb's copy has only in-frame clones and lacks some. The sample contains roughly 270,000 clones, 85% of which appear only once. Germline CDR1 MNHEY, CDR2 SVGAGI. The CDR3 loop spans 14 amino acids. Trimming left V 6 bases short and J 7 bases short, with 16 bases between. The V gene is TRBV6-5, the J gene TRBJ1-5; tentatively, D is TRBD1 (5 bases). The origin of this receptor is a woman aged 50 to 65 who had recovered from COVID-19. The sample comprised PBMCs or T cells enriched from blood (not recorded which). The CDR3 sequence is CASRFSGAGQPQHF. The CDR3 DNA is TGTGCCAGCAGATTTTCAGGTGCAGGGCAGCCCCAGCATTTT.